This T cell receptor beta chain stems from a study of T-cell reconstitution after alpha-beta-depleted transplantation in children. Regarding the study as a whole: By about two months after transplant, alpha-beta T cells reportedly arose from several hundred graft clones that had expanded. It was newly produced T cells that mostly accounted for T-cell counts and diversity one year after transplant. Some patients' high day-60 TCRbeta diversity was traced to surviving recipient T cells and thymic progenitors.

Researchers prepared the TCRbeta library using unique molecular identifiers, the study reports. TCRdb used MiXCR to reprocess the PCR reads, holding one entry per CDR3 protein. The sample lists 700,000 to 950,000 distinct CDR3 sequences, 15% to 20% occurring once. In its sample, this clonotype was seen a few times. Its specificity is unknown. Trimming pared 4 bases from V and 7 bases from J, leaving 11 bases between. The CDR3 is 12 amino acids. The V gene's germline CDR1 is SQVTM and CDR2 ANQGSEA. This clonotype was sampled from a male patient between 5 and 17 years old who had a stem cell transplant for acute lymphoblastic leukemia, so the T cells may come from the graft donor. The specimen was PBMCs, mostly from graft donor cells, collected 360 days after TCRalphabeta/CD19-depleted stem cell transplant. The rearrangement uses TRBV29-1 and TRBJ2-1; D gene unclear. CDR3 in amino acids: CSVASPWNEQFF. The CDR3 DNA reads as TGCAGCGTTGCCTCCCCCTGGAATGAGCAGTTCTTC.